These T cell receptor beta chains were read from a single sample in a study of T cell responses to AZD1222 COVID-19 vaccine. TCRdb's copy holds only in-frame clones and misses some; the assay was immunoSEQ multiplex PCR. The table shows tens of thousands of clones, with approximately 88% occurring only once. The sequencing here drew on peripheral blood, taken on day 0 of AZD1222 vaccination. These receptor sequences come from an adult in good health. Both conserved end residues are part of each CDR3. D genes are given only for firm matches. A clone size is listed for some rows: how often the clone was seen (once, few, many), or a class if it is expanded.

v_gene,d_gene,abundance,j_gene,CDR3nt,CDR3aa
TRBV27,TRBD1,NA,TRBJ1-4,TGTGCCAGCAGTCTGACAGGGGGCTATGAAAAACTGTTTTTT,CASSLTGGYEKLFF
TRBV6-6,TRBD2,NA,TRBJ2-1,TGTGCCAGCAGTCAGGGACTAGCGGGCTACAATGAGCAGTTCTTC,CASSQGLAGYNEQFF
TRBV30,TRBD1,NA,TRBJ1-2,TGTGCCTGGAGTGAAAACCGAGGGAGGGGGCAGAACTATGGCTACACCTTC,CAWSENRGRGQNYGYTF
TRBV7-2,TRBD1,NA,TRBJ1-6,TGTGCCAGCAGCTTATGGGGGGACAGGGCTTCACCCCTCCACTTT,CASSLWGDRASPLHF
TRBV27,NA,NA,TRBJ2-7,TGTGCCAGCATGAGGCCGGACTCCTACGAGCAGTACTTC,CASMRPDSYEQYF
TRBV18,TRBD2,NA,TRBJ2-1,TGTGCCAGCTCACCATGGGCTAGCGGAGAAGGGTCGAACAATGAGCAGTTCTTC,CASSPWASGEGSNNEQFF
TRBV12-3/TRBV12-4,NA,NA,TRBJ2-1,TGTGCCAGCAGTCTCGATGAGAGGGAGCAGTTCTTC,CASSLDEREQFF
TRBV5-1,NA,NA,TRBJ2-1,TGCGCCAGCAGCTTGGCTGGGCCCAATGAGCAGTTCTTC,CASSLAGPNEQFF
TRBV4-1,TRBD1,NA,TRBJ1-1,TGCGCCAGCAGCCAAACAGGGGCTCAGAACACTGAAGCTTTCTTT,CASSQTGAQNTEAFF
TRBV7-3,TRBD1,NA,TRBJ2-2,TGTGCCAGCAGTTCTAGCCGGGACAGGGACACCGGGGAGCTGTTTTTT,CASSSSRDRDTGELFF
TRBV5-4,NA,NA,TRBJ2-5,TGTGCCAGCAGTAGAGGTGGGCAAGAGACCCAGTACTTC,CASSRGGQETQYF
TRBV28,NA,NA,TRBJ2-7,TGTGCCAGCAGTTTCTCCGGACTCCAATCCTACGAGCAGTACTTC,CASSFSGLQSYEQYF
TRBV7-8,NA,NA,TRBJ2-7,TGTGCCAGCAGCTCGGGGGTTGGCTACGAGCAGTACTTC,CASSSGVGYEQYF
TRBV18,TRBD1,NA,TRBJ1-1,TGTGCCAGCTCACCCACAGGGGGCAGGACTGAAGCTTTCTTT,CASSPTGGRTEAFF
TRBV6-4,NA,once,TRBJ1-1,TGTGCCAGCAGTGAATCAGAACGGACTGAAGCTTTCTTT,CASSESERTEAFF
TRBV20-1,TRBD1,NA,TRBJ1-2,TGCAGTGCTAGTCCTACCCAGGGGGTTTACACCTTC,CSASPTQGVYTF
TRBV27,TRBD1,NA,TRBJ1-5,TGTGCCAGCAGGAGGACAGGAAGCAATCAGCCCCAGCATTTT,CASRRTGSNQPQHF
TRBV11-2,TRBD1,NA,TRBJ1-1,TGTGCCAGCAGCCGTACAGGGGGGAACACTGAAGCTTTCTTT,CASSRTGGNTEAFF
TRBV6-2/TRBV6-3,TRBD1,NA,TRBJ1-6,TGTGCCGGCAGTTACGGGCAGGGGGTAAGATCACCCCTCCACTTT,CAGSYGQGVRSPLHF
TRBV10-3,NA,NA,TRBJ1-3,TGTGCCATCAGTGAGTCAAGGGGAGAGCCGGGAAACACCATATATTTT,CAISESRGEPGNTIYF
TRBV5-1,TRBD1,NA,TRBJ1-6,TGCGCCAGCAGCCACGACAGGGCTGCCTCACCCCTCCACTTT,CASSHDRAASPLHF
TRBV7-9,TRBD2,NA,TRBJ2-1,TGTGCCAGCAGCTTATTAGGGCTAGCGGGAGTTGTGTCCTACAATGAGCAGTTCTTC,CASSLLGLAGVVSYNEQFF
TRBV7-9,TRBD1,NA,TRBJ2-1,TGTGCCAGCAGCACAACAGGGGGCAGTGAGCAGTTCTTC,CASSTTGGSEQFF
TRBV18,NA,once,TRBJ1-3,TGTGCCAGCTCACCACCGAACGGAGCGGGAAACACCATATATTTT,CASSPPNGAGNTIYF
TRBV12-3/TRBV12-4,NA,NA,TRBJ1-5,TGTGCCAGCAGTAACAGAAATCAGCCCCAGCATTTT,CASSNRNQPQHF
TRBV27,NA,once,TRBJ1-2,TGTGCCAGCAGTCCCCCGGGACAATCTTCTGGAGGCTACACCTTC,CASSPPGQSSGGYTF
TRBV6-4,NA,NA,TRBJ2-6,TGTGCCAGCAGCCGTTTCCCCCGGGGCGCCACCCAATCTGGGGCCAACGTCCTGACTTTC,CASSRFPRGATQSGANVLTF
TRBV15,TRBD1,NA,TRBJ1-4,TGTGCCACCAGTGCGGGACAGGGTCAGGGGAATGAAAAACTGTTTTTT,CATSAGQGQGNEKLFF
TRBV4-3,NA,NA,TRBJ1-1,TGCGCCAGCAGCGAGAGGGGACTTCGAGACACTGAAGCTTTCTTT,CASSERGLRDTEAFF
TRBV30,NA,NA,TRBJ1-3,TGTGCCTGGAGTTTGAAAGCTTTCCGCACTGGAAACACCATATATTTT,CAWSLKAFRTGNTIYF
TRBV12-3/TRBV12-4,NA,NA,TRBJ1-6,TGTGCCAGCAGCCGGGTGGCGTTTTCACCCCTCCACTTT,CASSRVAFSPLHF
TRBV7-2,NA,NA,TRBJ1-6,TGTGCCAGCAGCTTAAGTCGGGGAGGCTCCTATAATTCACCCCTCCACTTT,CASSLSRGGSYNSPLHF
TRBV6-5,NA,NA,TRBJ1-2,TGTGCCAGCAGTTGGAGGGGGGAAGACTATGGCTACACCTTC,CASSWRGEDYGYTF
TRBV5-6,TRBD1,few,TRBJ1-2,TGTGCCAGCAGCACCTGGACAGGGCCTCCCCCACACTATGGCTACACCTTC,CASSTWTGPPPHYGYTF
TRBV7-9,NA,NA,TRBJ1-2,TGTGCCAGCAGCTTAAAGGCACAGGGAGATAACTATGGCTACACCTTC,CASSLKAQGDNYGYTF